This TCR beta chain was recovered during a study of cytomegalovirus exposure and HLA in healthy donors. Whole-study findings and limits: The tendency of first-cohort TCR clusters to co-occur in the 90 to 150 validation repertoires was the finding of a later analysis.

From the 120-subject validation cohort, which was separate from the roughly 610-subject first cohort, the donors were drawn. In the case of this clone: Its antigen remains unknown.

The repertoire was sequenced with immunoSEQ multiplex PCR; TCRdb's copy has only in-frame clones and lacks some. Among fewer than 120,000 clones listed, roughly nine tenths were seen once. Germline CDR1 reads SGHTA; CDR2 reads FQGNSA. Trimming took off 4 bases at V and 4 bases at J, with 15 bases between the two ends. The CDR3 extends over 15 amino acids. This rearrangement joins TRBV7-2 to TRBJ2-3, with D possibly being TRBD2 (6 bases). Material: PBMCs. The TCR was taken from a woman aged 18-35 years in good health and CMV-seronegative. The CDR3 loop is CASSSRRDHPDTQYF. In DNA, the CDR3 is TGTGCCAGCAGCTCGCGGAGGGATCACCCAGATACGCAGTATTTT.